The 28 T cell receptor beta chains listed next were all sequenced from one sample in a study of CD8 T cells in Susac syndrome. RNA totalling roughly 0.45 to 1 ug underwent reverse transcription with random hexamers. TCRdb reprocessed the immunoSEQ multiplex PCR reads with MiXCR, giving one entry per CDR3 protein. There are approximately 100,000 distinct CDR3 sequences in the sample; around 90% occur only once, and about 0.15% lies in the top ten. Sequencing input: CD4+ T cells from PBMCs. Source of these receptors: a human donor in good health.

This clonotype was observed a single time. V usage is TRBV4-1 and J usage is TRBJ2-7; 9 bases fit TRBD1. V was clipped by 2 bases and J by 6 bases; unmatched bases: 5. The CDR3 has 14 amino acids. Germline V gene lookup returns CDR1 MGHRA and CDR2 YSYEKL. The CDR3 bases are TGCGCCAGCAGCCAAACAGGGGGCCCCTTCGAGCAGTACTTC. It codes for CASSQTGGPFEQYF.

This clonotype is a singleton in its sample. The CDR3 sequence: CASSLAGDRSFF. The CDR3 DNA follows: TGTGCCAGCAGCTTGGCCGGGGACAGGTCTTTCTTT. The chain recombines TRBV5-5 with TRBJ1-1; 8 positions agree with TRBD1. The CDR3 runs 12 residues. The trim removed 0 bases at V and 12 bases at J, leaving 4 bases unmatched. CDR1 and CDR2 (germline): SGHKS, YYEKEE (reference sequence). Complete variable domain (other parts from reference TRBV5-5 and TRBJ1-1): DAGVTQSPTHLIKTRGQQVTLRCSPISGHKSVSWYQQVLGQGPQFIFQYYEKEERGRGNFPDRFSARQFPNYSSELNVNALLLGDSALYLCASSLAGDRSFFGQGTRLTVV.

The V and J genes are TRBV7-3 and TRBJ1-1; D might be TRBD1 (5 bases). Germline CDR1 is SGHTA and CDR2 is FQGTGA. V dropped 8 bases and J dropped 8 bases, with 15 bases sitting between them. This CDR3 is 12 amino acids long. CDR3 amino acids: CASQEGYLEAFF. CDR3 DNA sequence: TGTGCCAGCCAAGAGGGGTATCTGGAAGCTTTCTTT.

This clonotype was counted between two and nine times. V and J are TRBV5-1 and TRBJ2-3; tentative D call: TRBD2 (6 bases). This CDR3 has 17 residues. The V gene's germline CDR1 is SGHRS and CDR2 YFSETQ. Trimming took off 0 bases at V and 0 bases at J, with 14 bases between the two ends. Here the CDR3 DNA reads TGCGCCAGCAGCTTGGTCCCACTAGCCGATAGCACAGATACGCAGTATTTT. Protein sequence: CASSLVPLADSTDTQYF.

This rearrangement joins TRBV7-9 to TRBJ2-3; no firm D call. The CDR3 contains 15 residues. Per germline, CDR1 SEHNR and CDR2 FQNEAQ (reference sequence). Trimming removed 0 bases from V and 5 bases from J, with 12 bases in between. The DNA of the CDR3 is TGTGCCAGCAGCTTAGCCCCGGGCCCCCAAGATACGCAGTATTTT. Translated, it gives CASSLAPGPQDTQYF.

The rearrangement joins TRBV20-1 to TRBJ2-2; no definite D call. Germline V lookup: CDR1 DFQATT, CDR2 SNEGSKA (reference sequence). V lost 0 bases to trimming and J lost 8 bases, with 7 bases between them. This CDR3 region has 12 residues. The CDR3 DNA follows: TGCAGTGCTAGAGACCACTCGGGGGAGCTGTTTTTT. It encodes CSARDHSGELFF.

This clonotype appeared a single time. The chain has TRBV7-2 and TRBJ1-4; D is undetermined. The germline V gene encodes CDR1 SGHTA and CDR2 FQGNSA. The CDR3 is made up of 13 amino acids. V shed 2 bases and J shed 10 bases, with 11 bases lying between them. The CDR3 spells CASSLTDSGKLFF. CDR3 DNA sequence: TGTGCCAGCAGCTTAACGGACTCCGGAAAACTGTTTTTT.

In this sample, this clonotype turned up once. The chain joins TRBV30 to TRBJ2-5; 7 bases match TRBD1. Germline V gene lookup returns CDR1 GTSNPN and CDR2 SVGIG (reference sequence). Trimming cost V 7 bases and J 5 bases; bases outside gene matches: 10. This CDR3 comprises 13 residues. The CDR3 nucleotides read TGTGCCTTGGAGAAGACAGGGATCGAGACCCAGTACTTC. It yields the protein CALEKTGIETQYF. Filled out from reference TRBV30 and TRBJ2-5, the complete variable domain reads SQTIHQWPATLVQPVGSPLSLECTVEGTSNPNLYWYRQAAGRGLQLLFYSVGIGQISSEVPQNLSASRPQDRQFILSSKKLLLSDSGFYLCALEKTGIETQYFGPGTRLLVL.

The chain carries TRBV14 and TRBJ1-5; D gene uncertain. Germline CDR1 reads SGHDN; CDR2 reads FVKESK. The CDR3 is 13 residues long. Trimming stripped 1 base from V and 5 bases from J, with 6 bases between. This chain's CDR3 is CASSQGTYQPQHF. The CDR3 coding sequence is TGTGCCAGCAGCCAAGGGACGTATCAGCCCCAGCATTTT.

The table lists this clonotype with a count of one. The J gene is TRBJ1-1, the V gene TRBV11-1; D not certain. Trimming took off 5 bases at V and 5 bases at J, with 12 bases between the two ends. The CDR3 spans 13 residues. CDR1 and CDR2 from the germline V gene are SGHAT and FQDESV (reference sequence). Here the CDR3 reads CASSLYRETEAFF. CDR3 bases: TGTGCCAGCAGCCTCTACCGGGAAACTGAAGCTTTCTTT.

The rearrangement links TRBV6-1 to TRBJ2-2, with 7 bases that match TRBD2. The germline CDR1 and CDR2 sequences are MNHNS and SASEGT. This CDR3 has 16 amino acids. With V trimmed by 7 bases and J by 1 base, 9 bases remained unmatched. DNA for the CDR3: TGTGCCAGCAAGGTTGTGCGGGAGTGGAACACCGGGGAGCTGTTTTTT. Translation gives CASKVVREWNTGELFF.

The chain employs TRBV3-1 and TRBJ2-7; D might be TRBD2 (5 bases). The V end was cut by 4 bases, the J end by 4 bases, with 17 bases between. Germline CDR1 is LGHDT and CDR2 is YNNKEL (reference sequence). CDR3 size: 15 residues. The CDR3 region has the DNA TGTGCCAGCAGCCTAAGGGCCGGGGATCGTTACGAGCAGTACTTC. Protein sequence: CASSLRAGDRYEQYF.

Only one count was recorded for this clonotype. The chain links TRBV27 to TRBJ2-1; TRBD2 matches at 9 bases. The CDR3 spans 16 residues. Germline V gives CDR1 MNHEY, CDR2 SMNVEV (reference sequence). V shed 0 bases, J shed 8 bases, and the junction held 8 bases outside the gene matches. The CDR3 protein is CASSLSTSGGSYEQFF. In nucleotides, the CDR3 is TGTGCCAGCAGTTTATCGACTAGCGGTGGATCGTATGAGCAGTTCTTC.

The V gene is TRBV6-6, the J gene TRBJ2-3; D uncertain. This CDR3 region has 14 residues. CDR1 MNHNY and CDR2 SVGAGI come from the germline V gene (reference sequence). The V end was cut by 2 bases, the J end by 4 bases, with 10 bases between. The CDR3 DNA reads as TGTGCCAGCAGTTACGTTGTACGCTCAGATACGCAGTATTTT. This gives the protein CASSYVVRSDTQYF.

The chain links TRBV28 to TRBJ2-2, with no clear D. Germline loops: CDR1 MDHEN, CDR2 SYDVKM. The V end was cut by 4 bases, the J end by 0 bases, with 9 bases between. This CDR3 has 15 residues. CDR3 amino acids: CASSSPTPNTGELFF. The CDR3 DNA follows: TGTGCCAGCAGTTCACCTACCCCGAACACCGGGGAGCTGTTTTTT.

The genes are TRBV6-5 and TRBJ2-1, with TRBD2 identical over 10 bases. CDR1 MNHEY and CDR2 SVGAGI come from the germline V gene. With V trimmed by 0 bases and J by 10 bases, 9 bases remained unmatched. CDR3 size: 16 residues. The CDR3 region is CASSYSPSGSGGEQFF. CDR3 in DNA: TGTGCCAGCAGTTACTCCCCTAGCGGGAGCGGAGGCGAGCAGTTCTTC.

This clonotype was seen only a few times. This chain uses TRBV4-3 with TRBJ2-6; TRBD1 aligns across 9 bases. Germline V gene sequence: CDR1 LGHNA, CDR2 YSLEER. Trimming cost V 0 bases and J 4 bases; bases outside gene matches: 10. This CDR3 is 19 amino acids long. CDR3 sequence (DNA): TGCGCCAGCAGCCAAGACGCACAGGGGGCGATCTTCGGGGCCAACGTCCTGACTTTC. It translates to CASSQDAQGAIFGANVLTF.

The genes are TRBV5-1 and TRBJ1-2; TRBD1 agrees at 8 bases. This CDR3 is built from 16 residues. The V and J ends lost 2 bases and 5 bases, in that order; junction bases with no gene match: 11. The germline V gene has CDR1 SGHRS and CDR2 YFSETQ. The CDR3 sequence is CASSFSTGGQHYGYTF. The CDR3 DNA sequence: TGCGCCAGCAGCTTCAGCACAGGGGGACAACATTATGGCTACACCTTC. Variable domain in full (rest from reference TRBV5-1 and TRBJ1-2): KAGVTQTPRYLIKTRGQQVTLSCSPISGHRSVSWYQQTPGQGLQFLFEYFSETQRNKGNFPGRFSGRQFSNSRSEMNVSTLELGDSALYLCASSFSTGGQHYGYTFGSGTRLTVV.

This chain links TRBV6-5 with TRBJ2-7, with D unresolved. The CDR3 consists of 13 residues. Trimming stripped 5 bases from V and 2 bases from J, with 10 bases between. Germline V gene data show CDR1 as MNHEY and CDR2 as SVGAGI. Here the CDR3 DNA reads TGTGCCAGCAGTCCGACTGCAACCTACGAGCAGTACTTC. Amino acids: CASSPTATYEQYF.

The rearrangement links TRBV7-9 to TRBJ1-2; no clear D. The CDR3 has 15 amino acids. The V end was cut by 5 bases, the J end by 4 bases, with 17 bases between. The germline gives CDR1 SEHNR, CDR2 FQNEAQ (reference sequence). DNA for the CDR3: TGTGCCAGCAGCACAAACGAAGCACGGAGCTATGGCTACACCTTC. Translated, it gives CASSTNEARSYGYTF. Filled out from reference TRBV7-9 and TRBJ1-2, the complete variable domain reads DTGVSQNPRHKITKRGQNVTFRCDPISEHNRLYWYRQTLGQGPEFLTYFQNEAQLEKSRLLSDRFSAERPKGSFSTLEIQRTEQGDSAMYLCASSTNEARSYGYTFGSGTRLTVV.

The rearrangement links TRBV28 to TRBJ1-2; no clear D gene. This CDR3 contains 11 residues. Deletions cut 3 bases from V and 6 bases from J, with 5 bases between. The germline CDR1 and CDR2 sequences are MDHEN and SYDVKM. CDR3: CASSFRHGYTF. CDR3 in DNA: TGTGCCAGCAGTTTCCGCCATGGCTACACCTTC.

V is TRBV15 and J is TRBJ2-5; D possibly corresponds to TRBD1 (7 bases). Trimming took 7 bases from V and 4 from J, leaving 13 bases between them. This CDR3 region has 13 residues. Germline V gives CDR1 LNHNV, CDR2 YYDKDF (reference sequence). CDR3 protein: CATTAGQIETQYF. As DNA, the CDR3 is TGTGCCACCACCGCGGGACAGATAGAGACCCAGTACTTC.

V is TRBV11-3 and J is TRBJ1-1; tentatively, D is TRBD1 (5 bases). The germline V and J ends were trimmed by 5 bases and 1 base, with 8 bases remaining between them. The CDR3 is made up of 13 amino acids. Germline-derived CDR1 and CDR2 are SGHNT and YENEEA. CDR3 in DNA: TGTGCCAGCAGCCGGGACGGGAACACTGAAGCTTTCTTT. Translation: CASSRDGNTEAFF.

The rearrangement links TRBV4-1 to TRBJ2-7, with 7 bases fitting TRBD2. J lost 1 base, V lost 4 bases, and 10 bases had no gene match. This CDR3 region has 16 residues. Germline lookup yields CDR1 MGHRA and CDR2 YSYEKL. The CDR3 is CASSPGRGPASYEQYF. The CDR3 DNA reads TGCGCCAGCAGCCCGGGGAGGGGTCCCGCGTCCTACGAGCAGTACTTC.

In this sample, this clonotype turned up once. The genes are TRBV25-1 and TRBJ2-1; 9 bases map to TRBD1. This CDR3 spans 16 amino acids. With V trimmed by 4 bases and J by 0 bases, 4 bases remained unmatched. Germline CDR1 and CDR2: MGHDK and SYGVNS. The CDR3 loop is CASSGGQGSSYNEQFF. The DNA for the CDR3 is TGTGCCAGCAGTGGGGGACAGGGCAGCTCCTACAATGAGCAGTTCTTC.

The V call is TRBV6-5, the J call TRBJ2-7; 10 nucleotides align to TRBD1. Trimming removed 6 bases from V and 4 bases from J; junction bases left unmatched: 6. The germline CDR1 and CDR2 sequences are MNHEY and SVGAGI. This CDR3 is built from 14 residues. CDR3 in amino acids: CASRRQGAGYEQYF. CDR3 DNA sequence: TGTGCCAGCAGGAGACAGGGGGCGGGTTACGAGCAGTACTTC.

This clonotype is a singleton in its sample. The chain is built from TRBV5-1 and TRBJ1-2; unclear D gene. This CDR3 is built from 14 residues. CDR1 and CDR2 (germline): SGHRS, YFSETQ. V dropped 4 bases and J dropped 2 bases, with 12 bases sitting between them. CDR3 residues: CASSADGVNYGYTF. The CDR3 DNA reads TGCGCCAGCAGCGCGGACGGAGTCAACTATGGCTACACCTTC. Full variable domain (outside the CDR3, taken from reference TRBV5-1 and TRBJ1-2): KAGVTQTPRYLIKTRGQQVTLSCSPISGHRSVSWYQQTPGQGLQFLFEYFSETQRNKGNFPGRFSGRQFSNSRSEMNVSTLELGDSALYLCASSADGVNYGYTFGSGTRLTVV.

This clonotype was seen a single time. The chain has TRBV10-3 and TRBJ1-1, with D possibly TRBD1 on 6 matching bases. This CDR3 is 12 amino acids long. V lost 7 bases to trimming and J lost 1 base, with 7 bases between them. Germline CDR1 and CDR2: ENHRY and SYGVKD. In DNA form, the CDR3 reads TGTGCCATCAAGGGACAGAACACTGAAGCTTTCTTT. It encodes CAIKGQNTEAFF.